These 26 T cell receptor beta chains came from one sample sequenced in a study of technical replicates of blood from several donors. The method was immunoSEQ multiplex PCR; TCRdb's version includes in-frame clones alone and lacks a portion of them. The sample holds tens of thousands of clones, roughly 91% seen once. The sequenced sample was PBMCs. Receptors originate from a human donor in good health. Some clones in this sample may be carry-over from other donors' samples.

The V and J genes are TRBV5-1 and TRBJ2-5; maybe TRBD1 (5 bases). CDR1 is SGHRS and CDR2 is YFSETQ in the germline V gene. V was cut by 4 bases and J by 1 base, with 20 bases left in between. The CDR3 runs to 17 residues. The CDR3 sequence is CASSQGGFGTIQETQYF. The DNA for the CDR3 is TGCGCCAGCAGCCAGGGTGGATTCGGCACGATCCAAGAGACCCAGTACTTC. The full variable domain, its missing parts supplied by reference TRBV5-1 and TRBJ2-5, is KAGVTQTPRYLIKTRGQQVTLSCSPISGHRSVSWYQQTPGQGLQFLFEYFSETQRNKGNFPGRFSGRQFSNSRSEMNVSTLELGDSALYLCASSQGGFGTIQETQYFGPGTRLLVL.

The CDR3 spells CASSYSGGTSYEQYF. The CDR3 DNA is TGTGCCAGCAGCTATAGCGGGGGGACTTCCTACGAGCAGTACTTC. J is TRBJ2-7 and V is TRBV11-2, with TRBD2 matching over 10 bases. The CDR3 is 15 residues long. The germline gives CDR1 SGHAT, CDR2 FQNNGV. V gave up 4 bases and J gave up 1 base; unmatched junction bases: 4.

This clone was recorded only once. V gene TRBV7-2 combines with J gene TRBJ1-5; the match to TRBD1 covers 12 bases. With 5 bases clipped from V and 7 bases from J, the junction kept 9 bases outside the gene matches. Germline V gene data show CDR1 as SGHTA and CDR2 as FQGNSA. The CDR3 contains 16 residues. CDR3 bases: TGTGCCAGCAGCCCCCGGGACAGGGGGCGAGGGCAGCCCCAGCATTTT. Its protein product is CASSPRDRGRGQPQHF.

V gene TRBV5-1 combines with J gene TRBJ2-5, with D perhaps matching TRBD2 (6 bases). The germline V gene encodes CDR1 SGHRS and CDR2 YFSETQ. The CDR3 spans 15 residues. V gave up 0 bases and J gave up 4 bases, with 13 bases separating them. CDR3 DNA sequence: TGCGCCAGCAGCTTGGCGAAGACTAGGGGAGAGACCCAGTACTTC. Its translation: CASSLAKTRGETQYF.

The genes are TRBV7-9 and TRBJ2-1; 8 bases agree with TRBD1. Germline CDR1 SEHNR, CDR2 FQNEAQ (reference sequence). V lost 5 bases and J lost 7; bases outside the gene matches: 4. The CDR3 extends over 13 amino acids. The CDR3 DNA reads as TGTGCCAGCAGCCCTTGGACAGGGAATGAGCAGTTCTTC. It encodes CASSPWTGNEQFF.

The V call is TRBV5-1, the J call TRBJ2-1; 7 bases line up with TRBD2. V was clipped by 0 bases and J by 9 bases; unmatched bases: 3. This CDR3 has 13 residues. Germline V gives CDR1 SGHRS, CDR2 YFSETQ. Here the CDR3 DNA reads TGCGCCAGCAGCTTGGTGGCTAGCGGTGAGCAGTTCTTC. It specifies CASSLVASGEQFF.

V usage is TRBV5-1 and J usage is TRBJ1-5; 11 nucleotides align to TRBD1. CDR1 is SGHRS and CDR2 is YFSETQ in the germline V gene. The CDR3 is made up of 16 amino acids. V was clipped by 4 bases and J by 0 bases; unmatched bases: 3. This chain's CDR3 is CASSAGTGGSNQPQHF. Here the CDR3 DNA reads TGCGCCAGCAGCGCCGGGACAGGGGGTAGCAATCAGCCCCAGCATTTT.

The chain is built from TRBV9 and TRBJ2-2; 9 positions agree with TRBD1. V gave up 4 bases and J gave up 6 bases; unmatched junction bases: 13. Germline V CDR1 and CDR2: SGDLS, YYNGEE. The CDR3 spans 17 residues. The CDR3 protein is CASSILPGTGMAGELFF. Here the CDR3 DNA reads TGTGCCAGCAGCATTCTCCCGGGGACAGGGATGGCCGGGGAGCTGTTTTTT.

The CDR3 spells CASGLPETSGRANTQYF. The DNA for the CDR3 is TGTGCTAGTGGTTTGCCCGAGACTAGCGGGAGGGCAAATACGCAGTATTTT. The V call is TRBV12-5, the J call TRBJ2-3, with 14 bases fitting TRBD2. Per the germline V gene, CDR1 is LGHNT and CDR2 is FRNRAP. CDR3 length: 17 residues. V shed 2 bases, J shed 7 bases, and the junction held 8 bases outside the gene matches.

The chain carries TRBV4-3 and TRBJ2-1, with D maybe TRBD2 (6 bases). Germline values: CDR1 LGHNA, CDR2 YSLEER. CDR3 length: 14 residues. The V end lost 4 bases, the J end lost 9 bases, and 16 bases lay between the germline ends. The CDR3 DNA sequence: TGCGCCAGCAGCCTTAGATCAAGGGGAGGTGAGCAGTTCTTC. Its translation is CASSLRSRGGEQFF.

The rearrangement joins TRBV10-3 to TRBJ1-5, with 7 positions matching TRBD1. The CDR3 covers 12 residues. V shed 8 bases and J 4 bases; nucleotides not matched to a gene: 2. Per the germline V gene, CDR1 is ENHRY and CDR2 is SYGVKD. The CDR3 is CAIGTENQPQHF. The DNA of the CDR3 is TGTGCCATCGGGACAGAAAATCAGCCCCAGCATTTT.

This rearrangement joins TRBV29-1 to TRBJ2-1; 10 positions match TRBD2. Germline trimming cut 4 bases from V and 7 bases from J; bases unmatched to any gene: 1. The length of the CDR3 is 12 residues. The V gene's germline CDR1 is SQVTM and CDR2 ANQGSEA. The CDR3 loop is CSVGTSGNEQFF. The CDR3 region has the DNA TGCAGCGTTGGGACTAGCGGAAATGAGCAGTTCTTC.

The CDR3 region has the DNA TGTGCCAGCAGCCGGACAGGGATGCTGAAGAAACTGTTTTTT. Translating it yields CASSRTGMLKKLFF. V gene TRBV7-7 combines with J gene TRBJ1-4; TRBD1 matches 8 bases. V was pared by 5 bases and J by 11 bases, with 10 bases of the junction left unmatched. The germline CDR1 and CDR2 sequences are SSHAT and FNYEAQ (reference sequence). The CDR3 has 14 amino acids.

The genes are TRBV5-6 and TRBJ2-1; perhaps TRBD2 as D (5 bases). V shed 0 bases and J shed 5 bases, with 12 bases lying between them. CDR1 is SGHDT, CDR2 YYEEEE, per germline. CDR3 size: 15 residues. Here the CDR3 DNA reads TGTGCCAGCAGCTTGGCGGCGGGTGCACACAATGAGCAGTTCTTC. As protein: CASSLAAGAHNEQFF.

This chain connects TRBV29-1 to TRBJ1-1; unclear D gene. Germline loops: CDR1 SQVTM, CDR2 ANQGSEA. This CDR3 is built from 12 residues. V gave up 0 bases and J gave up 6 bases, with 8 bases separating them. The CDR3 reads CSVEDGGPEAFF. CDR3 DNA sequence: TGCAGCGTTGAAGATGGCGGTCCTGAAGCTTTCTTT.

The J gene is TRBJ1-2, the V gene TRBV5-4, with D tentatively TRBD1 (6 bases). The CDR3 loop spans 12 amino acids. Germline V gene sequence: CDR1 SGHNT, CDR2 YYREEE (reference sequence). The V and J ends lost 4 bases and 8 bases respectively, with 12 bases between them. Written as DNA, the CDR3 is TGTGCCAGCAGCCTGGACAGATCCGGCTACACCTTC. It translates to CASSLDRSGYTF. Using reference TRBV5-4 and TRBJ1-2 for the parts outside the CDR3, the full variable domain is ETGVTQSPTHLIKTRGQQVTLRCSSQSGHNTVSWYQQALGQGPQFIFQYYREEENGRGNFPPRFSGLQFPNYSSELNVNALELDDSALYLCASSLDRSGYTFGSGTRLTVV.

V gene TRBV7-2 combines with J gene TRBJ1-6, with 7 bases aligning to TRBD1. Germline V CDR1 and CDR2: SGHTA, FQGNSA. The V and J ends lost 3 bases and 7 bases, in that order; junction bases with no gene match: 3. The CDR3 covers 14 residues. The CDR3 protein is CASSLRGQNSPLHF. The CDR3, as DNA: TGTGCCAGCAGCTTGAGGGGGCAAAATTCACCCCTCCACTTT.

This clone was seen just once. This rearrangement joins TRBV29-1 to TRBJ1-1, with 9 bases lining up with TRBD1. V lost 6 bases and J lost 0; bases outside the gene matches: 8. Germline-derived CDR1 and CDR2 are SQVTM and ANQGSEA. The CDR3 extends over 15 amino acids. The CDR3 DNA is TGCAGCGTATGTCCCGGGACAGGGATGAACACTGAAGCTTTCTTT. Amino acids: CSVCPGTGMNTEAFF.

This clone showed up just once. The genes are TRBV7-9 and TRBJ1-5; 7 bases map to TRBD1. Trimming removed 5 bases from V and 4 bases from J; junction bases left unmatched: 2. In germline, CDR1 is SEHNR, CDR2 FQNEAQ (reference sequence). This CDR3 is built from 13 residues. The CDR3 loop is CASSQTGNQPQHF. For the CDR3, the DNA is TGTGCCAGCAGCCAGACAGGGAATCAGCCCCAGCATTTT.

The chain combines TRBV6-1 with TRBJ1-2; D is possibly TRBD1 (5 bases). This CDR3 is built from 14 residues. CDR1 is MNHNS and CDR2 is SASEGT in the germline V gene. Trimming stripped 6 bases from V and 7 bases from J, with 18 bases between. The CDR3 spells CASSQLQAIGGYTF. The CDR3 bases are TGTGCCAGCAGCCAGCTACAGGCAATAGGTGGCTACACCTTC.

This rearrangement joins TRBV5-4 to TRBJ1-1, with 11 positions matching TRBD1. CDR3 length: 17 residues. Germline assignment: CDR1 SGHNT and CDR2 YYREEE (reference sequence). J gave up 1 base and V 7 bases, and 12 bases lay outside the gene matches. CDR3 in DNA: TGTGCCAGCTTACACGGACGGGACAGGGGGGGGAACACTGAAGCTTTCTTT. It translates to CASLHGRDRGGNTEAFF. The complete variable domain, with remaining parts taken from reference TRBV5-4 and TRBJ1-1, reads ETGVTQSPTHLIKTRGQQVTLRCSSQSGHNTVSWYQQALGQGPQFIFQYYREEENGRGNFPPRFSGLQFPNYSSELNVNALELDDSALYLCASLHGRDRGGNTEAFFGQGTRLTVV.

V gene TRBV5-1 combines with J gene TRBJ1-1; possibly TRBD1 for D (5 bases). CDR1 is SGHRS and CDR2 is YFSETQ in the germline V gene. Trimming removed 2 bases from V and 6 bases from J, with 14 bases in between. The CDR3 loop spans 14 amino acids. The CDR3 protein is CASSLAPTEPEAFF. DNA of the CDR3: TGCGCCAGCAGCTTAGCCCCGACAGAGCCTGAAGCTTTCTTT.

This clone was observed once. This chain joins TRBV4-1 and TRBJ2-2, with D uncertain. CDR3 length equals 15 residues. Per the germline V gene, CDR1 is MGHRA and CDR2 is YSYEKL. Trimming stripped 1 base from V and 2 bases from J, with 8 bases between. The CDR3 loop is CASSQGQINTGELFF. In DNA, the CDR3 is TGCGCCAGCAGCCAAGGGCAGATTAACACCGGGGAGCTGTTTTTT.

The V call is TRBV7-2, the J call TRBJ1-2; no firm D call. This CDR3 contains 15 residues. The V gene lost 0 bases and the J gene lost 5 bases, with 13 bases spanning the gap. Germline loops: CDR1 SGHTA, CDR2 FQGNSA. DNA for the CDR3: TGTGCCAGCAGCTTAGCAGTCGCAGACAATTATGGCTACACCTTC. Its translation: CASSLAVADNYGYTF.

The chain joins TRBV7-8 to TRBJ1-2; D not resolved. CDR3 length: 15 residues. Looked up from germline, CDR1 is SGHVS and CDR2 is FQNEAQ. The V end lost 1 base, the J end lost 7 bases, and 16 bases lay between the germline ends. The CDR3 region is CASSLGARGLVGYTF. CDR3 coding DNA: TGTGCCAGCAGCTTAGGAGCTCGGGGATTAGTTGGCTACACCTTC.

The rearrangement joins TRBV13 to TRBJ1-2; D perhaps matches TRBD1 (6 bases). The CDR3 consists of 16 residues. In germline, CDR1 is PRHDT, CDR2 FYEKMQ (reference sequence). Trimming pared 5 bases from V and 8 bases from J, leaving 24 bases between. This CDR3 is CASSPIRQAEGRGYTF. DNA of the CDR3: TGTGCCAGCAGCCCCATTCGACAGGCCGAGGGAAGGGGCTACACCTTC.